These 14 T cell receptor beta chains originate from one sample sequenced in a study of T-cell memory formation after mild COVID-19. Using its own MiXCR run on the 5' RACE reads, TCRdb lists one record per CDR3 protein. The data show a few hundred thousand distinct CDR3 sequences, approximately 22% seen once. The specimen sequenced was PBMCs or a T cell subset sorted from them (not recorded which). These receptors were taken from a man aged 18 to 29 who had mild COVID-19 (a few samples of this study predate the infection). Cell type and time point are not known.

This clonotype was seen a handful of times. The chain couples TRBV29-1 to TRBJ2-3; the D gene is possibly TRBD2 (6 bases). The CDR3 has 13 amino acids. Trimming pared 1 base from V and 8 bases from J, leaving 13 bases between. Germline CDR1 and CDR2: SQVTM and ANQGSEA. Here the CDR3 reads CSVEGLGRRTQYF. CDR3 bases: TGCAGCGTTGAAGGGCTAGGGAGGCGTACGCAGTATTTT.

The chain employs TRBV20-1 and TRBJ2-2; 8 bases fit TRBD2. Trimming at V came to 5 bases and at J to 2 bases, leaving 7 bases not matched to a gene. CDR3 size: 15 residues. CDR1 and CDR2 from the germline V gene are DFQATT and SNEGSKA (reference sequence). CDR3 amino acids: CSALSGGGNTGELFF. CDR3 DNA sequence: TGCAGTGCTCTCAGCGGGGGTGGAAACACCGGGGAGCTGTTTTTT.

This clonotype was detected only a few times. The CDR3 DNA is TGTGCCTGGAGCTCGGCAGAGACCCAGTACTTC. Residues: CAWSSAETQYF. This chain connects TRBV30 to TRBJ2-5; no clear D. The CDR3 length is 11 residues. Germline V gene sequence: CDR1 GTSNPN, CDR2 SVGIG (reference sequence). The ends were cut back, 3 bases at V and 4 bases at J, with 6 bases in the middle.

The chain recombines TRBV4-1 with TRBJ2-7; TRBD1 aligns across 10 bases. The CDR3 covers 15 residues. Unmatched junction bases numbered 6, after V lost 2 bases and J lost 5 bases. Germline V gene lookup returns CDR1 MGHRA and CDR2 YSYEKL. The CDR3 region has the DNA TGCGCCAGCAGCCAACCCCGGGACAGGGGTCACGAGCAGTACTTC. Protein: CASSQPRDRGHEQYF.

Only a few counts were recorded for this clonotype. This chain joins TRBV5-1 and TRBJ2-5; D is uncertain. Germline CDR1 is SGHRS and CDR2 is YFSETQ. CDR3 length: 14 residues. V gave up 0 bases and J gave up 5 bases, with 11 bases separating them. The DNA for the CDR3 is TGCGCCAGCAGCTTGGAAGGTAGCTCGGAGACCCAGTACTTC. Its translation is CASSLEGSSETQYF. Full variable domain (remainder filled in from reference TRBV5-1 and TRBJ2-5): KAGVTQTPRYLIKTRGQQVTLSCSPISGHRSVSWYQQTPGQGLQFLFEYFSETQRNKGNFPGRFSGRQFSNSRSEMNVSTLELGDSALYLCASSLEGSSETQYFGPGTRLLVL.

This clonotype was detected only a few times. The V and J genes are TRBV24-1 and TRBJ2-1, with D unclear. V lost 11 bases to trimming and J lost 4 bases, with 23 bases between them. The CDR3 consists of 16 residues. Per the germline V gene, CDR1 is KGHDR and CDR2 is SFDVKD. The CDR3 DNA follows: TGTGCCATCCTGGATCGACGCTACTCAATTTACAATGAGCAGTTCTTC. Translating it yields CAILDRRYSIYNEQFF.

The rearrangement uses TRBV20-1 and TRBJ1-2, with 7 bases that match TRBD1. The junction had 11 bases not matched to a gene; V was cut back by 6 bases and J by 1 base. The CDR3 loop spans 15 amino acids. Germline V gene lookup returns CDR1 DFQATT and CDR2 SNEGSKA (reference sequence). CDR3 sequence reads: CSAAVSGTDNYGYTF. CDR3 sequence (DNA): TGCAGTGCGGCTGTCTCCGGGACAGATAACTATGGCTACACCTTC.

The chain has TRBV6-5 and TRBJ1-4; TRBD1 aligns across 12 bases. CDR1 and CDR2 (germline): MNHEY, SVGAGI. CDR3 length equals 18 residues. After removal of 6 bases from V and 8 bases from J, the junction contained 16 bases not matched to a gene. The CDR3 region is CASRHLGTGGAVEEKLFF. CDR3 coding DNA: TGTGCCAGCAGACACCTTGGGACAGGGGGCGCGGTAGAGGAAAAACTGTTTTTT.

The chain joins TRBV3-1 to TRBJ1-5; D is unclear. Trimming removed 0 bases from V and 0 bases from J, with 12 bases in between. Germline assignment: CDR1 LGHDT and CDR2 YNNKEL (reference sequence). This CDR3 has 17 amino acids. The DNA of the CDR3 is TGTGCCAGCAGCCAAGATTTACATCCATATAGCAATCAGCCCCAGCATTTT. Its translation: CASSQDLHPYSNQPQHF.

The chain couples TRBV5-1 to TRBJ2-4; perhaps D is TRBD1 or TRBD2 (5 bases each). Germline CDR1 reads SGHRS; CDR2 reads YFSETQ. This CDR3 is 17 amino acids long. V was cut by 3 bases and J by 0 bases, with 16 bases left in between. CDR3 sequence reads: CASSSGPTVLAKNIQYF. The DNA for the CDR3 is TGCGCCAGCAGCTCGGGGCCGACAGTTCTAGCCAAAAACATTCAGTACTTC.

The chain combines TRBV5-1 with TRBJ2-3; D tentatively reads TRBD1 or TRBD2 (6 bases each). This CDR3 spans 15 amino acids. Trimming left V 5 bases short and J 4 bases short, with 17 bases between. Germline-derived CDR1 and CDR2 are SGHRS and YFSETQ. The CDR3 region is CASRAQGGGSDTQYF. The CDR3 DNA reads TGCGCCAGCAGGGCACAGGGAGGTGGGTCAGATACGCAGTATTTT.

This clonotype was observed a handful of times. This chain uses TRBV4-1 with TRBJ2-1; D is uncertain. Per the germline V gene, CDR1 is MGHRA and CDR2 is YSYEKL. CDR3 size: 15 residues. V dropped 1 base and J dropped 4 bases, with 11 bases sitting between them. The CDR3 loop reads CASSQALQSYNEQFF. As DNA, the CDR3 is TGCGCCAGCAGCCAAGCCCTCCAATCTTACAATGAGCAGTTCTTC.

The sample holds a few counts of this clonotype. The CDR3 coding sequence is TGTGCCAGCAGTGCACAGGGGGCGCCCACAGATACGCAGTATTTT. It specifies CASSAQGAPTDTQYF. V usage is TRBV6-5 and J usage is TRBJ2-3; 9 bases align to TRBD1. Losses at the gene ends were 5 bases for V and 2 bases for J; bases not matched to a gene: 5. Germline V lookup: CDR1 MNHEY, CDR2 SVGAGI. The CDR3 length is 15 residues.

To note about this clonotype: Germline and junction disagree at one end, which may indicate a read error. The V call is TRBV19, the J call TRBJ1-2; D perhaps matches TRBD1 (5 bases). The CDR3 contains 14 residues. The germline V gene encodes CDR1 LNHDA and CDR2 SQIVND (reference sequence). The CDR3 nucleotides read TGTGCCAGTGGTATAGTTCCGGACACCTATGGCTACACCTTC. This encodes CASGIVPDTYGYTF.